These T cell receptor beta chains were read from a single sample in a study of T cell changes during pregnancy in multiple sclerosis. Clones were read by immunoSEQ multiplex PCR, and TCRdb kept only the in-frame ones, dropping some. The repertoire holds approximately 35,000 clones, with approximately 92% as singletons. Sequencing was carried out using PBMCs (not recorded whether the cells were cultured). The receptor source for this set is a female donor with multiple sclerosis, enrolled in a pregnancy study. Both conserved end residues are part of each CDR3. Fields, in order: D gene, clone size, V gene, J gene, CDR3 protein, CDR3 DNA. A D gene is named only where the DNA matches it firmly. A row's size may be missing; if present it is once, few, many or a size class.

NA	once	TRBV2	TRBJ1-2	CASRISTANYGYTF	TGTGCCAGCAGAATTTCGACAGCCAACTATGGCTACACCTTC
NA	NA	TRBV5-1	TRBJ2-1	CASVSGLTYNEQFF	TGCGCCAGCGTTAGCGGACTGACCTACAATGAGCAGTTCTTC
TRBD2	NA	TRBV7-2	TRBJ2-1	CASSPHGGGNEQFF	TGTGCCAGCAGCCCCCACGGGGGGGGCAATGAGCAGTTCTTC
NA	NA	TRBV11-2	TRBJ2-7	CASSLGLGSYEQYF	TGTGCCAGCAGCTTAGGGCTAGGGTCCTACGAGCAGTACTTC
TRBD2	NA	TRBV9	TRBJ2-7	CASSVAGGPSYEQYF	TGTGCCAGCAGCGTAGCGGGAGGGCCCTCCTACGAGCAGTACTTC
NA	NA	TRBV18	TRBJ2-7	CASSQGRSSYEQYF	TGTGCCAGCTCACAGGGACGGAGCTCCTACGAGCAGTACTTC
TRBD2	NA	TRBV9	TRBJ2-1	CASSVGPGLSDNEQFF	TGTGCCAGCAGCGTGGGCCCGGGACTATCCGACAATGAGCAGTTCTTC
NA	NA	TRBV11-2	TRBJ2-2	CATDGDTGELFF	TGTGCCACTGATGGGGACACCGGGGAGCTGTTTTTT
NA	NA	TRBV19	TRBJ1-5	CASSIQEGLNQPQHF	TGTGCCAGTAGTATACAGGAGGGGCTCAATCAGCCCCAGCATTTT
TRBD1	NA	TRBV5-6	TRBJ1-5	CASSFWTGLGNQPQHF	TGTGCCAGCAGCTTCTGGACAGGGTTGGGCAATCAGCCCCAGCATTTT
TRBD2	NA	TRBV5-1	TRBJ2-7	CASSPSTGTSGIWVYEQYF	TGCGCCAGCAGCCCATCCACCGGGACTAGCGGGATCTGGGTTTACGAGCAGTACTTC
TRBD1	NA	TRBV5-1	TRBJ1-1	CASSFEGASEAFF	TGCGCCAGCAGCTTTGAGGGGGCCTCTGAAGCTTTCTTT
NA	NA	TRBV30	TRBJ2-7	CAWSLRVPYEQYF	TGTGCCTGGAGTTTGAGAGTTCCCTACGAGCAGTACTTC
TRBD1	NA	TRBV5-1	TRBJ2-5	CASRVWTGRETQYF	TGCGCCAGCAGGGTTTGGACAGGCAGGGAGACCCAGTACTTC
NA	NA	TRBV6-1	TRBJ1-2	CASSELEWYGYTF	TGTGCCAGCAGTGAATTGGAGTGGTATGGCTACACCTTC
NA	NA	TRBV28	TRBJ1-5	CASSLPSDLRNQPQHF	TGTGCCAGCAGCCTCCCTTCAGACTTACGCAATCAGCCCCAGCATTTT
NA	NA	TRBV23-1	TRBJ1-5	CASSLKGANQPQHF	TGCGCCAGCAGCCTTAAGGGTGCCAATCAGCCCCAGCATTTT
TRBD1	NA	TRBV27	TRBJ2-7	CASSLSWLTGGDEQYF	TGTGCCAGCAGTTTATCGTGGTTGACAGGGGGTGACGAGCAGTACTTC
NA	NA	TRBV11-2	TRBJ2-2	CASSDRKRGGTGELFF	TGTGCCAGCAGCGACCGCAAGAGGGGCGGGACCGGGGAGCTGTTTTTT
TRBD2	few	TRBV6-5	TRBJ2-1	CASSDRWTSDEQFF	TGTGCCAGCAGTGACCGGTGGACTAGCGATGAGCAGTTCTTC